The TCR beta chain under discussion was sequenced for a study of blood T cells in healthy people across ages. A sample-barcoded 5' primer and a J-beta primer mix were used in a second PCR of roughly 7 to 11 cycles. TCRdb used MiXCR to reprocess the 5' RACE reads, holding one entry per CDR3 protein. The sample shows roughly 800,000 distinct CDR3 sequences, roughly 64% of them seen only once. The ends were cut back, 8 bases at V and 11 bases at J, with 24 bases in the middle. The CDR3 spans 14 residues. Germline V CDR1 and CDR2: SGHTA, FQGNSA. The source material was blood. The chain couples TRBV7-2 to TRBJ2-5, with a tentative D call TRBD2 (5 bases). This receptor was obtained from a man aged 25 to 40 in good health. The CDR3 DNA follows: TGTGCCAGCGGGCCGGGCATAGGAGGAAATGAGCAGTACTTC. Translation: CASGPGIGGNEQYF.